These 4 T cell receptor beta chains were all obtained from the same sample, sequenced in a study of Ad26.COV2.S vaccination and SARS-CoV-2 variants. Treatment: around 19 received Ad26.COV2.S at low or high dose, single or two shots; roughly five received placebo; per-sample allocation not given. Day 63 after the first injection of vaccine or placebo was the sampling time. Clones were sequenced by immunoSEQ multiplex PCR, and TCRdb holds only the in-frame ones, with some missing. This sample has roughly 700,000 clones, with 89% found just once. The sequencing here drew on peripheral blood, taken in a trial of Ad26.COV2.S vaccine versus placebo. The receptors here all came from a person between 18 and 65 years old who received the Ad26.COV2.S COVID-19 vaccine or a placebo.

The V call is TRBV7-9, the J call TRBJ1-1, with D unresolved. This CDR3 spans 14 amino acids. Per germline, CDR1 SEHNR and CDR2 FQNEAQ (reference sequence). V gave up 3 bases and J gave up 5 bases, with 13 bases separating them. The DNA for the CDR3 is TGTGCCAGCAGCTTGCGGGCTCTAGGAACTGAAGCTTTCTTT. Its protein product is CASSLRALGTEAFF.

The chain carries TRBV2 and TRBJ1-2; 10 bases fit TRBD1. CDR3 length: 14 amino acids. The germline V gene encodes CDR1 SNHLY and CDR2 FYNNEI. V shed 7 bases and J 6 bases; nucleotides not matched to a gene: 8. For the CDR3, the DNA is TGTGCCAGCAAACCTAGACAGGGGGCACATGGCTACACCTTC. Its protein is CASKPRQGAHGYTF.

This chain joins TRBV7-9 and TRBJ1-3, with a tentative D call TRBD1 (6 bases). V was clipped by 5 bases and J by 0 bases, with 11 bases between them. This CDR3 is 15 amino acids long. Germline V gene data show CDR1 as SEHNR and CDR2 as FQNEAQ (reference sequence). The CDR3 DNA follows: TGTGCCAGCAGCAAGCAGGGGACCTCTGGAAACACCATATATTTT. It yields the protein CASSKQGTSGNTIYF.

This chain links TRBV10-3 with TRBJ2-3; weak D call: TRBD1 (5 bases). CDR3 length: 13 residues. Germline CDR1 and CDR2: ENHRY and SYGVKD. The V end was cut by 3 bases, the J end by 1 base, with 5 bases between. The chain's CDR3 is CAISEQGTDTQYF. The CDR3 region has the DNA TGTGCCATCAGTGAACAGGGCACAGATACGCAGTATTTT.